This T cell receptor (beta chain) appears in the sequencing data of a study of T cell responses to AZD1222 COVID-19 vaccine. CDR1 is LNHDA, CDR2 SQIVND, per germline (reference sequence). With V trimmed by 1 base and J by 6 bases, 5 bases remained unmatched. The CDR3 has 15 amino acids. Some clones are missing from TCRdb's copy, which holds only in-frame ones; the method was immunoSEQ multiplex PCR. Of roughly 67,000 clones in the sample, 88% were seen once. The chain is built from TRBV19 and TRBJ2-3; 9 positions agree with TRBD2. The receptor comes from an adult in good health. Specimen: peripheral blood, collected on day 0 of AZD1222 vaccination. CDR3 loop: CASSIGLAGRDTQYF. Here the CDR3 DNA reads TGTGCCAGTAGTATAGGTCTAGCGGGGAGGGATACGCAGTATTTT.